A selection of T cell receptor beta chains follows, all from one sample in a study of shared clonotypes between healthy human individuals. TCRdb's table, derived via immunoSEQ multiplex PCR, lists solely in-frame clones and lacks some. The data show approximately 2.3 million clones, 93% seen once. The sample was naive CD4+ T cells from PBMCs. These TCRs come from a man between 18 and 29 years old in good health. Some clones in this sample may be carry-over from other donors' samples. The CDR3 runs from the conserved cysteine through the conserved F or W. A D gene is named only where the DNA matches it firmly. A row's size may be missing; if present it is once, few, many or a size class.

clone size: NA; D gene: NA; V gene: TRBV30; J gene: TRBJ1-4; CDR3 DNA: TGTGCCTGGAGTGTGGAGGCAGGGGCTAATGAAAAACTGTTTTTT; CDR3 protein: CAWSVEAGANEKLFF
clone size: NA; D gene: NA; V gene: TRBV7-3; J gene: TRBJ2-7; CDR3 DNA: TGTGCCAGCAGCTTAAGGGAAGGGGGAGAGCAGTACTTC; CDR3 protein: CASSLREGGEQYF
clone size: NA; D gene: TRBD2; V gene: TRBV7-2; J gene: TRBJ2-3; CDR3 DNA: TGTGCCAGCAGCTTCTTTCCGGGAGGGCCAGATACGCAGTATTTT; CDR3 protein: CASSFFPGGPDTQYF
clone size: NA; D gene: NA; V gene: TRBV11-2; J gene: TRBJ2-1; CDR3 DNA: TGTGCCAGCAGCCCGGGACGACACAATGAGCAGTTCTTC; CDR3 protein: CASSPGRHNEQFF
clone size: NA; D gene: TRBD2; V gene: TRBV11-2; J gene: TRBJ2-1; CDR3 DNA: TGTGCCAGCAGCTTAGATTACACTAGCGGAGACGTTTTCTTC; CDR3 protein: CASSLDYTSGDVFF
clone size: NA; D gene: NA; V gene: TRBV19; J gene: TRBJ2-2; CDR3 DNA: TGTGCCAGCTGGAATAGCGGAAACTCGAACACCGGGGAGCTGTTTTTT; CDR3 protein: CASWNSGNSNTGELFF
clone size: NA; D gene: NA; V gene: TRBV14; J gene: TRBJ2-7; CDR3 DNA: TGTGCCAGCAGCAATTCAGGCTCCTACGAGCAGTACTTC; CDR3 protein: CASSNSGSYEQYF
clone size: NA; D gene: NA; V gene: TRBV19; J gene: TRBJ1-5; CDR3 DNA: TGTGCCAGTAGTGCGAGAGGGGGGCGCTGGCCCCAGCATTTT; CDR3 protein: CASSARGGRWPQHF
clone size: NA; D gene: TRBD1; V gene: TRBV28; J gene: TRBJ1-2; CDR3 DNA: TGTGCCAGCAGCCTAGGGACAGGCCCCCTCTATGGCTACACCTTC; CDR3 protein: CASSLGTGPLYGYTF
clone size: NA; D gene: NA; V gene: TRBV6-1; J gene: TRBJ2-5; CDR3 DNA: TGTGCCAGCAGTGAAGCCGGCCGGGCCCAAGGGACCCAGTACTTC; CDR3 protein: CASSEAGRAQGTQYF
clone size: once; D gene: TRBD2; V gene: TRBV5-4; J gene: TRBJ2-5; CDR3 DNA: TGTGCCAGCAGCCCTGGGATGGGGCGGGAGGGCCAAGAGACCCAGTACTTC; CDR3 protein: CASSPGMGREGQETQYF
clone size: NA; D gene: TRBD1; V gene: TRBV29-1; J gene: TRBJ2-3; CDR3 DNA: TGCAGCCTGGCCCGGGACAGCAGCACAGATACGCAGTATTTT; CDR3 protein: CSLARDSSTDTQYF
clone size: NA; D gene: NA; V gene: TRBV7-2; J gene: TRBJ2-3; CDR3 DNA: TGTGCCAGCAGCTTAGCGCTAGTGAACACAGATACGCAGTATTTT; CDR3 protein: CASSLALVNTDTQYF
clone size: NA; D gene: TRBD2; V gene: TRBV7-8; J gene: TRBJ2-7; CDR3 DNA: TGTGCCAGCAGCTTTGGTAAACTAGCGAGCGCGGGTGAGCAGTACTTC; CDR3 protein: CASSFGKLASAGEQYF
clone size: NA; D gene: NA; V gene: TRBV7-8; J gene: TRBJ1-4; CDR3 DNA: TGTGCCAGCAGCTTAAACGTCAGGGAAGGTGAAAAACTGTTTTTT; CDR3 protein: CASSLNVREGEKLFF
clone size: once; D gene: TRBD2; V gene: TRBV7-3; J gene: TRBJ2-1; CDR3 DNA: TGTGCCAGCAGCCGGACTAGCGGGAGAGGTGAGCAGTTCTTC; CDR3 protein: CASSRTSGRGEQFF
clone size: NA; D gene: TRBD2; V gene: TRBV19; J gene: TRBJ2-1; CDR3 DNA: TGTGCCAGTAGTATCTCGCGGGAGTTCCTTTACAATGAGCAGTTCTTC; CDR3 protein: CASSISREFLYNEQFF
clone size: NA; D gene: TRBD1; V gene: TRBV7-8; J gene: TRBJ1-1; CDR3 DNA: TGTGCCAGCAGCCAAGGGGGGACAGCGAACACTGAAGCTTTCTTT; CDR3 protein: CASSQGGTANTEAFF